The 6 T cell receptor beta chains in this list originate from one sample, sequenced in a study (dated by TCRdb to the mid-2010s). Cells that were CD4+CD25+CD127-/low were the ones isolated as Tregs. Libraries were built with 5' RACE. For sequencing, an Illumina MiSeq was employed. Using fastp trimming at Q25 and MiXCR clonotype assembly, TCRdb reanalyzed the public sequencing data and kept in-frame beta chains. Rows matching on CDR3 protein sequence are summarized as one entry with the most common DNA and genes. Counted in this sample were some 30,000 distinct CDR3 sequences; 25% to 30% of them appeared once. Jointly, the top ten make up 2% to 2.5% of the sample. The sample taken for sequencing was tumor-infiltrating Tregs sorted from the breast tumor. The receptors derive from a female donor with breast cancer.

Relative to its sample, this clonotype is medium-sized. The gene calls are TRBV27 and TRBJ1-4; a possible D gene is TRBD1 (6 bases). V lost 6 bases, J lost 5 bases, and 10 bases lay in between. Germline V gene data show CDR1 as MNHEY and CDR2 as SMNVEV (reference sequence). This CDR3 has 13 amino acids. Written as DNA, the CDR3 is TGTGCCAGCAGACTAGGGGGGAATGAAAAACTGTTTTTT. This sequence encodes CASRLGGNEKLFF. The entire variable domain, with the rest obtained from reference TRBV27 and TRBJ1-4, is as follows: EAQVTQNPRYLITVTGKKLTVTCSQNMNHEYMSWYRQDPGLGLRQIYYSMNVEVTDKGDVPEGYKVSRKEKRNFPLILESPSPNQTSLYFCASRLGGNEKLFFGSGTQLSVL.

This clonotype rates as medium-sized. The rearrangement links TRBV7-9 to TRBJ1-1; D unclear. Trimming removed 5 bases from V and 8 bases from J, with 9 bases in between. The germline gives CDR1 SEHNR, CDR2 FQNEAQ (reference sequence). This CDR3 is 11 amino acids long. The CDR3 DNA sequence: TGTGCCAGCAGCGAAGGAAGGGAAGCTTTCTTT. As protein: CASSEGREAFF. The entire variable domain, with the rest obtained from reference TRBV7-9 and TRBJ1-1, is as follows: DTGVSQNPRHKITKRGQNVTFRCDPISEHNRLYWYRQTLGQGPEFLTYFQNEAQLEKSRLLSDRFSAERPKGSFSTLEIQRTEQGDSAMYLCASSEGREAFFGQGTRLTVV.

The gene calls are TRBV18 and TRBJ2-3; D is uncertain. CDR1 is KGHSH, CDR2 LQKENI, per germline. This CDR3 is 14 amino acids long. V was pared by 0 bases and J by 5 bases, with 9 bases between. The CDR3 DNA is TGTGCCAGCTCACCACCTGGACCGGTAGATACGCAGTATTTT. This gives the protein CASSPPGPVDTQYF.

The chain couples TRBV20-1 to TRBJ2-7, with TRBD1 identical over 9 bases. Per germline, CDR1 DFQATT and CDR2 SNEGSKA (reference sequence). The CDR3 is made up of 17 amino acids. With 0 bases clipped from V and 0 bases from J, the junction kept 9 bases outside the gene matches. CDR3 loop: CSAREGPVGQGSYEQYF. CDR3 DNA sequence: TGCAGTGCTAGAGAGGGGCCGGTGGGACAGGGCTCCTACGAGCAGTACTTC.

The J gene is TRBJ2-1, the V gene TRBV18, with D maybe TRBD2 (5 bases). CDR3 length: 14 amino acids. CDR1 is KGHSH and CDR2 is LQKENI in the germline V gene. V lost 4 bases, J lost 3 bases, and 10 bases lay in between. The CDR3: CASSQLALYNEQFF. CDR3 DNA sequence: TGTGCCAGCTCACAATTAGCGCTCTACAATGAGCAGTTCTTC. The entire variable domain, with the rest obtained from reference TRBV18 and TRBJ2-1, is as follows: NAGVMQNPRHLVRRRGQEARLRCSPMKGHSHVYWYRQLPEEGLKFMVYLQKENIIDESGMPKERFSAEFPKEGPSILRIQQVVRGDSAAYFCASSQLALYNEQFFGPGTRLTVL.

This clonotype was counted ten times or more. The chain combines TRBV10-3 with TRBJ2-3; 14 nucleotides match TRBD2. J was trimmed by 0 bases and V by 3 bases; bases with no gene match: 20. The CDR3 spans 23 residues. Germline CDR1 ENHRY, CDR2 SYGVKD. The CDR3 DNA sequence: TGTGCCATCAGTGACCCCGTGGGACTAGCGGGAGTCCGTCGGCGCTCTAGCACAGATACGCAGTATTTT. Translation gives CAISDPVGLAGVRRRSSTDTQYF.